Given below is one TCR beta chain in context. Trimming removed 6 bases from V and 4 bases from J; junction bases left unmatched: 4. This CDR3 has 14 residues. Germline CDR1 reads LNHDA; CDR2 reads SQIVND (reference sequence). In the authors' methods: Estimates of nucleated cell counts were drawn from the amplification of reference gene primers. Here immunoSEQ multiplex PCR was the method, and the copy in TCRdb shows in-frame clones only, minus some. For V, J and clone size, that table is used; D and trimming come from the DNA. The table shows about 380,000 clones, with more than 75% occurring only once. This sample stems from a study of blood T cell repertoires in COVID-19. The overall study: There were acute and convalescent COVID-19 samples, and they came from the United States, Italy and Spain. Nucleic acid was either cDNA or gDNA, and it came from T cells, B-cell-depleted T cells, or PBMCs.

The clonotype comes from a human donor with acute or convalescent COVID-19. The donor label of this sample is uncertain. Sequencing was carried out using peripheral blood. The chain uses TRBV19 and TRBJ2-3; 10 bases map to TRBD1. CDR3 nucleotides: TGTGCCAGTAGCGACAGGGGGCCTCCAGATACGCAGTATTTT. Its protein is CASSDRGPPDTQYF.